This T cell receptor beta chain came from a study of blood T cell repertoires in COVID-19. TCRdb's copy holds only in-frame clones and misses some; the assay was immunoSEQ multiplex PCR. In the table there are roughly 120,000 clones, 88% of which are singletons. This CDR3 has 13 amino acids. The trim removed 8 bases at V and 0 bases at J, leaving 0 bases unmatched. Looked up from germline, CDR1 is SEHNR and CDR2 is FQNEAQ (reference sequence). Sequenced sample: peripheral blood. This sequence was found in a woman in her forties or fifties with active or convalescent COVID-19. The chain has TRBV7-9 and TRBJ1-2; 10 positions match TRBD1. The DNA of the CDR3 is TGTGCCAGCGGGACAGGGGCTAACTATGGCTACACCTTC. It codes for CASGTGANYGYTF.